The 25 T cell receptor beta chains in this list originate from one sample, sequenced in a study of stem cell transplantation in POMP-related autoinflammatory disease. The table came from immunoSEQ multiplex PCR; TCRdb's copy has only in-frame clones and leaves some out. The sample has some 70,000 clones; more than 75% are singletons. The sample in question was CD4+ T cells from PBMCs, obtained after stem cell transplantation. The origin of the receptors is a human patient with POMP-related autoinflammation and immune dysregulation (PRAID). Some T cells here may be from the graft donor.

V is TRBV19 and J is TRBJ2-3; TRBD1 agrees at 7 bases. CDR3 length: 13 residues. V shed 5 bases and J 5 bases; nucleotides not matched to a gene: 4. Germline CDR1 LNHDA, CDR2 SQIVND (reference sequence). The CDR3 region has the DNA TGTGCCAGTAGTCGACAGGGAAGAGATACGCAGTATTTT. Translation: CASSRQGRDTQYF.

The chain joins TRBV7-9 to TRBJ2-1, with D possibly matching TRBD1 (5 bases). The CDR3 extends over 15 amino acids. V was trimmed by 2 bases and J by 6 bases, leaving 14 bases between them. Germline assignment: CDR1 SEHNR and CDR2 FQNEAQ (reference sequence). The DNA of the CDR3 is TGTGCCAGCAGCTTATCCAGGGTAATCGCCAATGAGCAGTTCTTC. It codes for CASSLSRVIANEQFF.

This clone was seen a handful of times. J is TRBJ1-2 and V is TRBV7-9, with D uncertain. The CDR3 spans 11 residues. CDR1 SEHNR and CDR2 FQNEAQ come from the germline V gene (reference sequence). V was pared by 4 bases and J by 7 bases, with 7 bases between. The DNA for the CDR3 is TGTGCCAGCAGCTCGGACTCTGGCTACACCTTC. This gives the protein CASSSDSGYTF.

The chain combines TRBV18 with TRBJ1-1, with TRBD1 matching over 8 bases. The CDR3 loop spans 16 amino acids. CDR1 is KGHSH, CDR2 LQKENI, per germline. Germline trimming cut 3 bases from V and 4 bases from J; bases unmatched to any gene: 10. CDR3 sequence reads: CASSPNPGGAGTEAFF. The CDR3 DNA reads as TGTGCCAGCTCACCGAATCCAGGGGGCGCGGGCACTGAAGCTTTCTTT.

This chain links TRBV5-1 with TRBJ2-2; D remains ambiguous. The CDR3 covers 15 residues. Germline V gives CDR1 SGHRS, CDR2 YFSETQ. The germline V and J ends were trimmed by 4 bases and 6 bases, with 16 bases remaining between them. The CDR3 coding sequence is TGCGCCAGCAGCCTGGAGATAAGTATGGCCGGGGAGCTGTTTTTT. Amino acids: CASSLEISMAGELFF.

The chain uses TRBV19 and TRBJ2-3; D ambiguous. Germline CDR1 reads LNHDA; CDR2 reads SQIVND (reference sequence). This CDR3 is 16 amino acids long. V was pared by 4 bases and J by 10 bases, with 24 bases between. CDR3 region: CASSTASRSPLAAQYF. The CDR3 DNA reads TGTGCCAGTAGTACCGCAAGCCGATCCCCTCTCGCGGCGCAGTATTTT.

The chain recombines TRBV28 with TRBJ1-5; maybe TRBD1 (5 bases). Germline V gives CDR1 MDHEN, CDR2 SYDVKM. The CDR3 is made up of 19 amino acids. V was shortened by 1 base and J by 0 bases, with 19 bases between the two germline ends. The DNA of the CDR3 is TGTGCCAGCAGTTTATCAATCCGACAGTGGGATAATAGCAATCAGCCCCAGCATTTT. Translation: CASSLSIRQWDNSNQPQHF.

V gene TRBV11-3 combines with J gene TRBJ2-5, with D tentatively TRBD1 (6 bases). Per the germline V gene, CDR1 is SGHNT and CDR2 is YENEEA. V was shortened by 1 base and J by 4 bases, with 10 bases between the two germline ends. This CDR3 has 14 amino acids. The CDR3 DNA reads TGTGCCAGCAGCTTAGTCACAGGGCTAGAGACCCAGTACTTC. It translates to CASSLVTGLETQYF.

There are a few counts of this clone. The V call is TRBV2, the J call TRBJ2-7; D gene ambiguous. The CDR3 extends over 17 amino acids. Germline CDR1 and CDR2: SNHLY and FYNNEI. V lost 1 base, J lost 4 bases, and 20 bases lay in between. The CDR3 sequence: CASSEGIGFGILYEQYF. CDR3 nucleotide sequence: TGTGCCAGCAGTGAAGGTATCGGGTTTGGTATACTGTACGAGCAGTACTTC. Variable domain in full (rest from reference TRBV2 and TRBJ2-7): EPEVTQTPSHQVTQMGQEVILRCVPISNHLYFYWYRQILGQKVEFLVSFYNNEISEKSEIFDDQFSVERPDGSNFTLKIRSTKLEDSAMYFCASSEGIGFGILYEQYFGPGTRLTVT.

V usage is TRBV3-1 (or the pseudogene TRBV3-2) and J usage is TRBJ1-3, with 9 bases aligning to TRBD1. This CDR3 contains 17 residues. V was pared by 4 bases and J by 2 bases, with 9 bases of the junction left unmatched. Germline V gene sequence: CDR1 LGHDT, CDR2 YNNKEL (reference sequence). Here the CDR3 DNA reads TGTGCCAGCAGCCGGGGACAGGGCATCGTGGCTGGAAACACCATATATTTT. This sequence encodes CASSRGQGIVAGNTIYF.

The CDR3 sequence: CASSYSMQGGTQYF. The CDR3 DNA follows: TGTGCCAGCAGTTACTCGATGCAGGGTGGTACGCAGTATTTT. V and J are TRBV6-5 and TRBJ2-3; D perhaps matches TRBD1 (5 bases). CDR1 and CDR2 (germline): MNHEY, SVGAGI. Trimming took 0 bases from V and 8 from J, leaving 12 bases between them. This CDR3 region has 14 residues.

The genes are TRBV7-9 and TRBJ2-2; D is undetermined. This CDR3 is built from 13 residues. Germline loops: CDR1 SEHNR, CDR2 FQNEAQ (reference sequence). The V end lost 6 bases, the J end lost 6 bases, and 11 bases lay between the germline ends. In nucleotides, the CDR3 is TGTGCCAGCAGACTCAGTGGGTCCGGGGAGCTGTTTTTT. Its protein product is CASRLSGSGELFF.

V is TRBV30 and J is TRBJ2-7; 8 bases are shared with TRBD1. This CDR3 is 13 amino acids long. The trim removed 2 bases at V and 0 bases at J, leaving 0 bases unmatched. The germline gives CDR1 GTSNPN, CDR2 SVGIG (reference sequence). CDR3 sequence reads: CAWSTGGSYEQYF. The CDR3 coding sequence is TGTGCCTGGAGTACAGGGGGCTCCTACGAGCAGTACTTC. Full variable domain (outside the CDR3, taken from reference TRBV30 and TRBJ2-7): SQTIHQWPATLVQPVGSPLSLECTVEGTSNPNLYWYRQAAGRGLQLLFYSVGIGQISSEVPQNLSASRPQDRQFILSSKKLLLSDSGFYLCAWSTGGSYEQYFGPGTRLTVT.

This chain links TRBV6-5 with TRBJ1-1; TRBD1 is a possible D gene (6 bases). Germline V CDR1 and CDR2: MNHEY, SVGAGI. The CDR3 extends over 15 amino acids. The V end lost 6 bases, the J end lost 4 bases, and 18 bases lay between the germline ends. CDR3 bases: TGTGCCAGCAGAGGGGGGCGGGGAGGGAGCACTGAAGCTTTCTTT. Protein product: CASRGGRGGSTEAFF.

The chain has TRBV3-1 (or the pseudogene TRBV3-2) and TRBJ2-5; 8 bases map to TRBD1. Germline loops: CDR1 LGHDT, CDR2 YNNKEL (reference sequence). Trimming removed 1 base from V and 7 bases from J; junction bases left unmatched: 5. This CDR3 is built from 14 residues. CDR3 sequence (DNA): TGTGCCAGCAGCCAAGGCGGACAGGGAGGGACCCAGTACTTC. Translation: CASSQGGQGGTQYF.

V and J are TRBV28 and TRBJ1-5; no clear D. CDR3 size: 13 residues. V lost 0 bases, J lost 4 bases, and 4 bases lay in between. Germline V lookup: CDR1 MDHEN, CDR2 SYDVKM. The CDR3 DNA sequence: TGTGCCAGCAGTTTATGGGGAAATCAGCCCCAGCATTTT. It yields the protein CASSLWGNQPQHF.

The J gene is TRBJ2-1, the V gene TRBV29-1; 8 nucleotides line up with TRBD1. Germline CDR1 is SQVTM and CDR2 is ANQGSEA. The trim removed 5 bases at V and 13 bases at J, leaving 4 bases unmatched. The CDR3 totals 10 residues. The CDR3 protein is CSVRTGYQFF. CDR3 DNA sequence: TGCAGCGTTCGGACAGGGTACCAGTTCTTC.

For the CDR3, the DNA is TGTGCCAGCAGCGAAGGGAGTGAAAATGAGCAGTTCTTC. This translates into CASSEGSENEQFF. The chain combines TRBV9 with TRBJ2-1; D is possibly TRBD2 (5 bases). Germline V gene data show CDR1 as SGDLS and CDR2 as YYNGEE. The V gene lost 3 bases and the J gene lost 7 bases, with 11 bases spanning the gap. The CDR3 covers 13 residues.

This clone has just one count. This chain connects TRBV24-1 to TRBJ1-2; TRBD1 might be the D (5 bases). This CDR3 is 13 amino acids long. Germline lookup yields CDR1 KGHDR and CDR2 SFDVKD. V was trimmed by 3 bases and J by 8 bases, leaving 12 bases between them. The CDR3, as DNA: TGTGCCACCAGTGATCCGCAGGGAAGCGGCTACACCTTC. As protein: CATSDPQGSGYTF.

The chain combines TRBV4-2 with TRBJ1-3; possible D gene TRBD1, 5 bases. This CDR3 is 16 amino acids long. CDR1 LGHNA and CDR2 YNFKEQ come from the germline V gene. Trimming left V 1 base short and J 3 bases short, with 13 bases between. The CDR3 spells CASSQVRRDSGNTIYF. Here the CDR3 DNA reads TGTGCCAGCAGCCAAGTACGCAGGGATAGTGGAAACACCATATATTTT.

The chain carries TRBV9 and TRBJ2-2; D is perhaps TRBD2 (7 bases). Germline CDR1 is SGDLS and CDR2 is YYNGEE. CDR3 length: 16 amino acids. V was clipped by 4 bases and J by 5 bases, with 18 bases between them. The CDR3 nucleotides are TGTGCCAGCAGCCCAAGGGGGGACTACCCTACCGGGGAGCTGTTTTTT. Translating it yields CASSPRGDYPTGELFF.

The chain carries TRBV6-2 or TRBV6-3 and TRBJ2-2, with D unresolved. Trimming pared 2 bases from V and 1 base from J, leaving 8 bases between. The CDR3 totals 15 residues. CDR1 is MNHEY and CDR2 is SVGEGT in the germline V gene. The CDR3 DNA reads TGTGCCAGCAGTTACGGGCTACTGAACACCGGGGAGCTGTTTTTT. Residues: CASSYGLLNTGELFF.

V gene TRBV25-1 combines with J gene TRBJ2-5; a possible D gene is TRBD2 (6 bases). The germline V and J ends were trimmed by 5 bases and 3 bases, with 19 bases remaining between them. This CDR3 is 16 amino acids long. Germline V gene sequence: CDR1 MGHDK, CDR2 SYGVNS. The chain's CDR3 is CASSRGSMGPKETQYF. In DNA, the CDR3 is TGTGCCAGCAGTCGGGGGTCCATGGGGCCCAAAGAGACCCAGTACTTC. The full variable domain, with the rest looked up from reference TRBV25-1 and TRBJ2-5, is EADIYQTPRYLVIGTGKKITLECSQTMGHDKMYWYQQDPGMELHLIHYSYGVNSTEKGDLSSESTVSRIRTEHFPLTLESARPSHTSQYLCASSRGSMGPKETQYFGPGTRLLVL.

V is TRBV2 and J is TRBJ1-6; 9 positions agree with TRBD1. Germline trimming cut 4 bases from V and 9 bases from J; bases unmatched to any gene: 7. Germline loops: CDR1 SNHLY, CDR2 FYNNEI. The CDR3 length is 15 residues. CDR3 region: CASSGQQGASSPLHF. The CDR3 nucleotides read TGTGCCAGCAGTGGACAACAGGGGGCAAGTTCACCCCTCCACTTT. Complete variable domain (other parts from reference TRBV2 and TRBJ1-6): EPEVTQTPSHQVTQMGQEVILRCVPISNHLYFYWYRQILGQKVEFLVSFYNNEISEKSEIFDDQFSVERPDGSNFTLKIRSTKLEDSAMYFCASSGQQGASSPLHFGNGTRLTVT.

The chain carries TRBV5-1 and TRBJ1-2; D is undetermined. The CDR3 covers 13 residues. Between the trimmed V and J ends, which lost 4 bases and 3 bases, there was a span of 10 bases. In germline, CDR1 is SGHRS, CDR2 YFSETQ. CDR3: CASSPVPYYGYTF. The CDR3 DNA reads TGCGCCAGCAGCCCAGTCCCGTACTATGGCTACACCTTC. The whole variable domain, remainder taken from reference TRBV5-1 and TRBJ1-2, is KAGVTQTPRYLIKTRGQQVTLSCSPISGHRSVSWYQQTPGQGLQFLFEYFSETQRNKGNFPGRFSGRQFSNSRSEMNVSTLELGDSALYLCASSPVPYYGYTFGSGTRLTVV.